Listed below are T cell receptor beta chains from one sample, sequenced in a study of blood T cell repertoires in COVID-19. TCRdb's copy holds only in-frame clones and misses some; the assay was immunoSEQ multiplex PCR. This table holds over 85,000 clones, about 78% found once. The sequencing input was peripheral blood. The receptors originated from a man aged 55 to 70 with active or convalescent COVID-19. CDR3s include the opening cysteine and the closing phenylalanine or tryptophan. The D gene is left open where the match is weak. The size field is filled for only some rows; it gives once, few, many or a size class.

TRBV15	TRBJ2-5	-	-	CATSRDNGETQYF	TGTGCCACCAGCAGAGATAACGGAGAGACCCAGTACTTC
TRBV2	TRBJ2-6	-	-	CASKGQGANVLTF	TGTGCCAGCAAAGGACAGGGGGCCAACGTCCTGACTTTC
TRBV5-1	TRBJ1-4	-	-	CASSLTRGYNEKLFF	TGCGCCAGCAGCTTGACGAGGGGGTATAATGAAAAACTGTTTTTT
TRBV19	TRBJ2-5	TRBD1	-	CASSPGDRGNSLQETQYF	TGTGCCAGTAGCCCGGGGGACAGGGGGAATAGTCTTCAAGAGACCCAGTACTTC
TRBV5-6	TRBJ2-2	-	-	CASSFRLGRDTGELFF	TGTGCCAGCAGCTTTAGACTCGGGAGAGACACCGGGGAGCTGTTTTTT
TRBV28	TRBJ1-5	-	-	CASSLGQYNQPQHF	TGTGCCAGCAGCTTAGGACAGTACAATCAGCCCCAGCATTTT
TRBV2	TRBJ2-3	-	-	CASSGGGTATDTQYF	TGTGCCAGCAGTGGGGGCGGAACCGCCACAGATACGCAGTATTTT
TRBV5-5	TRBJ1-4	TRBD1	-	CASSPKARQGEPEKLFF	TGTGCCAGCAGCCCTAAGGCAAGGCAGGGGGAGCCTGAAAAACTGTTTTTT
TRBV19	TRBJ2-2	TRBD1	-	CASSVGTGYTGELFF	TGTGCCAGTAGTGTGGGGACAGGATACACCGGGGAGCTGTTTTTT
TRBV7-3	TRBJ2-1	TRBD2	-	CASSPGLAGGNEQFF	TGTGCCAGCAGCCCAGGACTAGCGGGAGGGAATGAGCAGTTCTTC
TRBV5-4	TRBJ2-1	TRBD2	-	CASSLARGRSYNEQFF	TGTGCCAGCAGCTTGGCCCGCGGGAGATCATACAATGAGCAGTTCTTC
TRBV5-1	TRBJ1-6	-	-	CASSLKPGQSSPLHF	TGCGCCAGCAGCTTGAAACCAGGTCAGAGCTCACCCCTCCACTTT
TRBV6-2/TRBV6-3	TRBJ2-2	-	-	CASSRQVNTGELFF	TGTGCCAGCAGCCGACAGGTTAACACCGGGGAGCTGTTTTTT
TRBV27	TRBJ2-1	-	-	CASSLRGAHEQFF	TGTGCCAGCAGCCTACGGGGGGCCCATGAGCAGTTCTTC
TRBV6-5	TRBJ1-2	-	-	CASSYGRVNYGYTF	TGTGCCAGCAGTTACGGGCGGGTTAACTATGGCTACACCTTC
TRBV19	TRBJ1-5	-	-	CASSRIPQGGRQPQHF	TGTGCCAGTTCCCGAATCCCTCAGGGAGGTCGTCAGCCCCAGCATTTT
TRBV6-5	TRBJ2-1	TRBD2	few	CASTRGLAGINEQFF	TGTGCCAGCACCAGGGGACTAGCGGGAATAAATGAGCAGTTCTTC
TRBV19	TRBJ1-5	-	-	CASSIAGINQGWVPQHF	TGTGCCAGTAGTATAGCTGGTATCAATCAGGGGTGGGTGCCCCAGCATTTT
TRBV18	TRBJ2-3	TRBD2	-	CASTGLAVADTQYF	TGTGCCAGTACCGGACTAGCGGTCGCAGATACGCAGTATTTT
TRBV6-5	TRBJ1-3	-	-	CASSKDGSSGNTIYF	TGTGCCAGCAGCAAGGACGGGAGCTCTGGAAACACCATATATTTT
TRBV19	TRBJ1-1	-	-	CASSIQESEAFF	TGTGCCAGTAGTATACAGGAATCTGAAGCTTTCTTT
TRBV5-1	TRBJ2-2	TRBD1	-	CASSLERIQGYTGELFF	TGCGCCAGCAGCTTGGAGCGAATACAGGGGTACACCGGGGAGCTGTTTTTT
TRBV4-2	TRBJ2-3	TRBD1	-	CASSQEQGGGVAQYF	TGTGCCAGCAGCCAAGAGCAAGGGGGCGGAGTGGCGCAGTATTTT
TRBV28	TRBJ1-1	-	-	CASSYQDTEAFF	TGTGCCAGCAGTTATCAGGACACTGAAGCTTTCTTT
TRBV10-2	TRBJ1-1	-	-	CASSTGKNTEAFF	TGCGCCAGCAGTACAGGGAAGAACACTGAAGCTTTCTTT
TRBV7-9	TRBJ2-1	TRBD2	-	CASSSGTSGGLDEQFF	TGTGCCAGCAGCTCCGGGACTAGCGGGGGACTTGATGAGCAGTTCTTC
TRBV2	TRBJ1-1	TRBD1	-	CASVLDRDIGAFF	TGTGCCAGCGTTTTGGACAGGGACATTGGAGCTTTCTTT
TRBV28	TRBJ2-7	TRBD1	-	CASSNRGRGEQYF	TGTGCCAGCAGTAACAGGGGGCGAGGCGAGCAGTACTTC
TRBV6-5	TRBJ2-1	TRBD1	-	CASTLGQGHNEQFF	TGTGCCAGCACCCTTGGACAGGGGCACAATGAGCAGTTCTTC
TRBV28	TRBJ1-1	TRBD1	-	CASSLADRGYQAFF	TGTGCCAGCAGTTTAGCGGACAGGGGTTATCAAGCTTTCTTT
TRBV2	TRBJ2-2	-	-	CASSESAGANTGELFF	TGTGCCAGCAGTGAATCAGCGGGTGCGAACACCGGGGAGCTGTTTTTT
TRBV4-2	TRBJ1-6	TRBD1	-	CASSLDRADPPSPLHF	TGTGCCAGCAGCCTGGACAGGGCAGATCCCCCTTCACCCCTCCACTTT
TRBV7-2	TRBJ1-5	-	-	CASSPTVYSNQPQHF	TGTGCCAGCAGCCCGACAGTCTATAGCAATCAGCCCCAGCATTTT
TRBV3-1/TRBV3-2	TRBJ2-1	-	-	CASSQDNARYNEQFF	TGTGCCAGCAGCCAAGATAACGCCAGGTACAATGAGCAGTTCTTC
TRBV5-8	TRBJ1-1	-	-	CASSFGGRRATEAFF	TGTGCCAGCAGCTTTGGGGGCCGGCGGGCAACTGAAGCTTTCTTT
TRBV10-1	TRBJ1-2	-	few	CASSENRYYGYTF	TGCGCCAGCAGTGAGAACAGATACTATGGCTACACCTTC
TRBV19	TRBJ2-3	-	-	CAISDSGGDTQYF	TGTGCCATCTCGGACAGTGGTGGAGATACGCAGTATTTT
TRBV19	TRBJ1-5	-	-	CASSIGRNQPQHF	TGTGCCAGTAGTATTGGCCGTAATCAGCCCCAGCATTTT
TRBV7-3	TRBJ1-1	TRBD1	-	CASSLTGGPRNTEAFF	TGTGCCAGCAGCTTAACAGGGGGCCCTCGGAACACTGAAGCTTTCTTT
TRBV9	TRBJ1-1	-	few	CASSVNTGGTEAFF	TGTGCCAGCAGCGTAAATACAGGAGGGACTGAAGCTTTCTTT
TRBV6-6	TRBJ2-1	-	-	CASSHSSYRESSYNEQFF	TGTGCCAGCAGTCACAGTTCTTACAGGGAATCGTCCTACAATGAGCAGTTCTTC
TRBV4-1	TRBJ1-5	-	many	CASSQERQQPQHF	TGCGCCAGCAGCCAAGAAAGACAGCAGCCCCAGCATTTT
TRBV6-5	TRBJ1-5	-	-	CASSFQGQPQHF	TGTGCCAGCAGTTTCCAGGGGCAGCCCCAGCATTTT
TRBV6-5	TRBJ1-1	-	-	CASSYSGGTEAFF	TGTGCCAGCAGTTACTCGGGGGGCACTGAAGCTTTCTTT